This section outlines one TCR beta chain sequence together with its context. Assay: immunoSEQ multiplex PCR; the TCRdb copy retains only in-frame clones and omits some. In the table there are tens of thousands of clones, 85% to 90% of which are singletons. The ends were cut back, 7 bases at V and 5 bases at J, with 20 bases in the middle. Germline V lookup: CDR1 MNHEY, CDR2 SMNVEV (reference sequence). The CDR3 covers 15 residues. This sample stems from a study of glioma-infiltrating T cells after dendritic cell vaccination. At the level of the study: Glioblastoma patients came from Phase I and II dendritic cell vaccination trials.

The source was blood, collected before dendritic cell vaccination. The receptor was derived from a human donor with glioblastoma. The chain recombines TRBV27 with TRBJ1-2; possibly TRBD1 for D (5 bases). The CDR3 protein is CASNSYGAELYGYTF. The CDR3 region has the DNA TGTGCCAGCAACTCCTATGGGGCGGAACTTTATGGCTACACCTTC.